This paragraph covers one T cell receptor (beta chain) sequence. No cognate antigen has been identified for it. No much larger clonotype is one base removed from it; base qualities were not supplied. The data were taken from a study of a mutant IDH1 vaccine in newly diagnosed glioma (dated by TCRdb to about 2021). A note on the overall study: Across visits V03 through V10, patients got a total of eight vaccinations, given in weeks 1, 3, 5, 7, 11, 15, 19 and 23. Vaccination was initiated 4-6 weeks after radiotherapy alone, or concurrently with temozolomide cycles in the chemotherapy-containing groups. The roughly 32 treated patients were about 60% male and around 40% female, with a mean age of roughly 40 years. Before enrollment, patients had received standard therapy of radiotherapy alone, temozolomide alone, or radiochemotherapy with temozolomide; most received the combination. Peripheral blood was drawn at six visits: V03 (baseline), V05, V07, V10, V12 and V13. Longitudinal TCRB deep sequencing was done for 25 treated patients, wherever samples were available for exploratory analyses. Paper-wide results and their limitations: No apparent relationship was observed between pseudoprogression and alterations in the top peripheral T cell clonotypes detected by TCRB sequencing. PBMC samples for TCRB deep sequencing were selected based on availability. Across multiple MHC alleles, vaccine-induced immune responses were seen in 85% to 95% of patients. The authors noted that analyses of patient blood samples could not be reproduced because of sample limitations.

The junction shows trimming of 8 bases on V and 3 bases on J, and the gene matches do not reach 14 bases of it. As encoded in the germline V gene, CDR1 is SNHLY while CDR2 is FYNNEI. Its CDR3 holds 17 amino acids, cysteine through phenylalanine. Only the CDR3 DNA is retained, 51 bases long and in frame from the first base. Taken with the paper, the label for time point translates to: week 5, during vaccination. A 20-mer mutant IDH1 peptide at 300 micrograms in Montanide made up each vaccine dose, which was injected subcutaneously together with topical imiquimod. The donors had newly diagnosed IDH1-mutant astrocytomas of WHO grade 3 or 4 that showed loss of nuclear ATRX. The samples were drawn from NOA16, a multicentre, single-arm, open-label phase I trial in Germany that tested a mutant IDH1 peptide vaccine in humans for the first time. Genomic DNA for TCRB sequencing was isolated from EDTA blood with the DNeasy Blood and Tissue Kit.

The library relied on the immunoSEQ multiplex PCR assay. Rearranged TCR beta chain sequences were amplified using the hsTCRB Kit according to the manufacturer's protocol. TCRB libraries were sequenced on an Illumina MiSeq. The source study handled its data this way. Demultiplexing, trimming and gene mapping were performed with the kit vendor's proprietary platform. As stored in TCRdb, this immuneACCESS dataset retains in-frame rearrangements with V and J assigned. A fraction of the clones does not appear; measured against another copy, unresolved V genes explain less than half of the discrepancy, and the remainder lacks a known reason. V and J calls and clone size are those listed in that table; D and trimming were worked out from the DNA. The sample records about 53,000 clones, 82% of which are singletons. Roughly 3.3% of the sample lies in the top ten.

The sequences come from PBMCs, collected from a glioma patient whose treatment included an IDH1 peptide vaccine. The clonotype comes from a woman aged 18-29 years with glioma. Some clones in this sample may be carry-over from other donors' samples. This sequence uses TRBV2 and TRBJ2-1, and 9 junctional nucleotides match TRBD2. This receptor carries the CDR3 CASSYSGLAGVYNEQFF. The bases read TGTGCCAGCTCTTATTCGGGACTAGCCGGGGTCTACAATGAGCAGTTCTTC.